One and the same sample provided the 26 T cell receptor beta chains below, sequenced in a study of blood T cell repertoires in COVID-19. The repertoire was sequenced with immunoSEQ multiplex PCR; TCRdb's copy has only in-frame clones and lacks some. Of around 330,000 clones detected, around nine tenths appear once; the ten largest clones hold approximately 4%. Sequenced sample: peripheral blood. Every receptor here comes from a woman between 50 and 59 years old with active or convalescent COVID-19.

The J gene is TRBJ2-1, the V gene TRBV9; 13 nucleotides align to TRBD2. Germline lookup yields CDR1 SGDLS and CDR2 YYNGEE. J was trimmed by 10 bases and V by 0 bases; bases with no gene match: 4. The CDR3 runs to 15 residues. CDR3 bases: TGTGCCAGCAGCGTAGGGGGACTAGCGGGAAACGAGCAGTTCTTC. Its translation is CASSVGGLAGNEQFF.

There are a few counts of this clone. This sequence joins TRBV2 and TRBJ2-2; D may be TRBD2 (5 bases). Germline CDR1 and CDR2: SNHLY and FYNNEI. The germline V and J ends were trimmed by 8 bases and 3 bases, with 7 bases remaining between them. This CDR3 spans 12 amino acids. The DNA for the CDR3 is TGTGCCAGCGGAGCGGACACCGGGGAGCTGTTTTTT. Encoded protein: CASGADTGELFF.

This chain links TRBV15 with TRBJ1-4; no definite D call. Trimming stripped 0 bases from V and 0 bases from J, with 8 bases between. Germline V gene data show CDR1 as LNHNV and CDR2 as YYDKDF (reference sequence). This CDR3 region has 16 residues. The DNA of the CDR3 is TGTGCCACCAGCAGAGATCCCGGGGCAACTAATGAAAAACTGTTTTTT. Its translation: CATSRDPGATNEKLFF.

The rearrangement links TRBV19 to TRBJ1-1; maybe TRBD1 (5 bases). Trimming took off 7 bases at V and 0 bases at J, with 15 bases between the two ends. This CDR3 is built from 15 residues. CDR1 is LNHDA and CDR2 is SQIVND in the germline V gene (reference sequence). This CDR3 reads CASTTTAYMNTEAFF. The CDR3 nucleotides read TGTGCCAGTACCACGACAGCCTATATGAACACTGAAGCTTTCTTT.

This chain joins TRBV30 and TRBJ1-3; no clear D. CDR1 GTSNPN and CDR2 SVGIG come from the germline V gene (reference sequence). Trimming removed 1 base from V and 7 bases from J, with 11 bases in between. The CDR3 covers 13 residues. This CDR3 reads CAWSDVNINTIYF. DNA for the CDR3: TGTGCCTGGAGTGATGTTAATATTAACACCATATATTTT.

The chain is built from TRBV10-3 and TRBJ1-5, with D possibly matching TRBD1 (6 bases). Germline CDR1 and CDR2: ENHRY and SYGVKD. The V end lost 6 bases, the J end lost 5 bases, and 11 bases lay between the germline ends. The CDR3 contains 13 residues. For the CDR3, the DNA is TGTGCCATCAGAACAGGGCCCGATCAGCCCCAGCATTTT. Protein product: CAIRTGPDQPQHF.

CDR3 residues: CASSRGLLNTEAFF. CDR3 in DNA: TGTGCCAGCAGTAGGGGCCTCCTGAACACTGAAGCTTTCTTT. This chain uses TRBV6-5 with TRBJ1-1; weak D call: TRBD1 (5 bases). Germline V CDR1 and CDR2: MNHEY, SVGAGI. With 5 bases removed from V and 0 bases from J, the gap between germline ends came to 10 bases. This CDR3 spans 14 amino acids.

Points on this clone: The same CDR3 also results from other DNA sequences found in this sample. V usage is TRBV6-2 or TRBV6-3 and J usage is TRBJ1-2; 10 bases fit TRBD1. The germline V gene encodes CDR1 MNHEY and CDR2 SVGEGT. The CDR3 has 15 residues. With 2 bases clipped from V and 4 bases from J, the junction kept 4 bases outside the gene matches. CDR3 sequence (DNA): TGTGCCAGCAGTTACCCCGGACAGGGGGGCTATGGCTACACCTTC. Translated: CASSYPGQGGYGYTF.

V is TRBV10-3 and J is TRBJ1-1; the match to TRBD1 covers 8 bases. Germline V lookup: CDR1 ENHRY, CDR2 SYGVKD. V dropped 8 bases and J dropped 1; count of bases not matched to a gene: 3. The CDR3 is 13 residues long. The DNA for the CDR3 is TGTGCCATCCTCGGACAGGGGAACACTGAAGCTTTCTTT. This gives the protein CAILGQGNTEAFF.

This chain joins TRBV6-5 and TRBJ2-7, with TRBD1 matching over 10 bases. V lost 6 bases, J lost 6 bases, and 5 bases stayed unmatched. The CDR3 is made up of 13 amino acids. Germline CDR1 and CDR2: MNHEY and SVGAGI. The CDR3 loop is CASSRDRGREQYF. The CDR3 nucleotides read TGTGCCAGCAGCCGTGACAGGGGGCGCGAGCAGTACTTC.

The chain combines TRBV5-5 with TRBJ2-5; TRBD1 might be the D (6 bases). CDR3 size: 16 residues. The V end lost 5 bases, the J end lost 2 bases, and 19 bases lay between the germline ends. Germline V gives CDR1 SGHKS, CDR2 YYEKEE (reference sequence). CDR3 loop: CASSLEAYGTQETQYF. The CDR3 DNA sequence: TGTGCCAGCAGTCTTGAGGCTTATGGGACACAAGAGACCCAGTACTTC. The full variable domain, completed using reference TRBV5-5 and TRBJ2-5, is DAGVTQSPTHLIKTRGQQVTLRCSPISGHKSVSWYQQVLGQGPQFIFQYYEKEERGRGNFPDRFSARQFPNYSSELNVNALLLGDSALYLCASSLEAYGTQETQYFGPGTRLLVL.

The rearrangement links TRBV18 to TRBJ2-3; D not certain. The CDR3 runs 11 residues. Germline CDR1 reads KGHSH; CDR2 reads LQKENI. Trimming removed 3 bases at V and 7 bases at J, with 5 bases between. The CDR3 nucleotides are TGTGCCAGCTCACCTGGCAATACGCAGTATTTT. This codes for CASSPGNTQYF.

The chain carries TRBV10-2 and TRBJ1-1; D not resolved. The CDR3 runs to 12 residues. Trimming took 2 bases from V and 3 from J, leaving 4 bases between them. Germline V CDR1 and CDR2: WSHSY, SAAADI. CDR3 bases: TGCGCCAGCAGTGAGCCGGACACTGAAGCTTTCTTT. Amino acids: CASSEPDTEAFF.

The CDR3 DNA reads TGTGCCAGCAAGAAGCCGGGACAGGGGAGCACAGATACGCAGTATTTT. Translated, it gives CASKKPGQGSTDTQYF. This sequence joins TRBV2 and TRBJ2-3; 10 nucleotides agree with TRBD1. This CDR3 is built from 16 residues. From germline, CDR1 is SNHLY and CDR2 FYNNEI. Trimming cost V 7 bases and J 0 bases; bases outside gene matches: 7.

The chain has TRBV6-5 and TRBJ2-7; D possibly corresponds to TRBD2 (6 bases). Germline values: CDR1 MNHEY, CDR2 SVGAGI. V was pared by 4 bases and J by 2 bases, with 12 bases between. The CDR3 covers 14 residues. CDR3 residues: CASSLRGPTYEQYF. Here the CDR3 DNA reads TGTGCCAGCAGTTTGCGGGGACCAACCTACGAGCAGTACTTC.

The genes are TRBV7-2 and TRBJ2-6; no clear D. The CDR3 contains 15 residues. Germline values: CDR1 SGHTA, CDR2 FQGNSA. V was shortened by 5 bases and J by 0 bases, with 8 bases between the two germline ends. CDR3 amino acids: CASSITSSGANVLTF. In nucleotides, the CDR3 is TGTGCCAGCAGCATCACGAGCTCTGGGGCCAACGTCCTGACTTTC. Filled out from reference TRBV7-2 and TRBJ2-6, the complete variable domain reads GAGVSQSPSNKVTEKGKDVELRCDPISGHTALYWYRQSLGQGLEFLIYFQGNSAPDKSGLPSDRFSAERTGGSVSTLTIQRTQQEDSAVYLCASSITSSGANVLTFGAGSRLTVL.

The chain joins TRBV7-2 to TRBJ1-1, with D tentatively TRBD1 (6 bases). CDR3 size: 15 residues. The V gene's germline CDR1 is SGHTA and CDR2 FQGNSA. V was shortened by 1 base and J by 1 base, with 10 bases between the two germline ends. The CDR3 sequence: CASSLVGTTNTEAFF. CDR3 DNA: TGTGCCAGCAGCTTAGTGGGGACAACGAACACTGAAGCTTTCTTT.

The chain combines TRBV14 with TRBJ2-3, with D possibly being TRBD2 (5 bases). The V end was cut by 0 bases, the J end by 2 bases, with 12 bases between. The CDR3 length is 16 residues. Looked up from germline, CDR1 is SGHDN and CDR2 is FVKESK. The CDR3 nucleotides are TGTGCCAGCAGCCAAGATTTGGAGGACCTCACAGATACGCAGTATTTT. Protein: CASSQDLEDLTDTQYF.

Worth noting for this clone: Other DNA sequences of this sample code for an identical CDR3. The chain joins TRBV7-9 to TRBJ1-1; 7 nucleotides line up with TRBD1. Trimming at V came to 5 bases and at J to 4 bases, leaving 4 bases not matched to a gene. This CDR3 comprises 13 residues. Germline CDR1 SEHNR, CDR2 FQNEAQ (reference sequence). The CDR3 loop reads CASSLEGATEAFF. DNA for the CDR3: TGTGCCAGCAGCCTTGAGGGGGCCACTGAAGCTTTCTTT.

DNA for the CDR3: TGTGCCAGCAGTCTCGGGACACCCGGGGAGCTGTTTTTT. This encodes CASSLGTPGELFF. This sequence joins TRBV7-6 and TRBJ2-2, with D maybe TRBD1 (6 bases). The V end lost 6 bases, the J end lost 6 bases, and 11 bases lay between the germline ends. The CDR3 covers 13 residues. Looked up from germline, CDR1 is SGHVS and CDR2 is FNYEAQ.

The chain uses TRBV28 and TRBJ2-2; 12 bases line up with TRBD1. The CDR3 consists of 17 residues. Looked up from germline, CDR1 is MDHEN and CDR2 is SYDVKM. With V trimmed by 4 bases and J by 6 bases, 9 bases remained unmatched. The DNA of the CDR3 is TGTGCCAGCAGTTGGGTTAGGGGACAGGGGGCCGCCGGGGAGCTGTTTTTT. Encoded protein: CASSWVRGQGAAGELFF.

The V call is TRBV18, the J call TRBJ2-3, with 7 bases matching TRBD1. There are 14 residues in the CDR3. Germline assignment: CDR1 KGHSH and CDR2 LQKENI. The V segment lost 7 bases and the J segment 4 bases; nucleotides outside the gene matches: 8. CDR3 bases: TGTGCCAGCTTACAGGGGATTCGGGCAGATACGCAGTATTTT. Its translation is CASLQGIRADTQYF.

The genes are TRBV7-3 and TRBJ2-2; D possibly corresponds to TRBD1 (5 bases). The CDR3 has 16 residues. CDR1 and CDR2 from the germline V gene are SGHTA and FQGTGA. V was pared by 2 bases and J by 2 bases, with 12 bases between. CDR3 nucleotides: TGTGCCAGCAGCTTATTCGACAGTCCAAACACCGGGGAGCTGTTTTTT. This gives the protein CASSLFDSPNTGELFF.

The chain recombines TRBV28 with TRBJ1-5; 9 bases agree with TRBD1. Germline V gene data show CDR1 as MDHEN and CDR2 as SYDVKM. V lost 5 bases and J lost 6; bases outside the gene matches: 20. The CDR3 has 19 residues. The CDR3 protein is CASSGREQGALWGVQPQHF. In DNA form, the CDR3 reads TGTGCCAGCAGTGGCCGTGAACAGGGGGCGCTTTGGGGAGTTCAGCCCCAGCATTTT.

The chain uses TRBV27 and TRBJ1-3; TRBD1 is a possible D gene (5 bases). Per the germline V gene, CDR1 is MNHEY and CDR2 is SMNVEV (reference sequence). The CDR3 is 17 residues long. With 3 bases removed from V and 1 base from J, the gap between germline ends came to 16 bases. The DNA of the CDR3 is TGTGCCAGCAGTTTGGGTACAGGACCCGGTTCTGGAAACACCATATATTTT. It encodes CASSLGTGPGSGNTIYF.

The chain couples TRBV30 to TRBJ1-1; the D gene is possibly TRBD1 (5 bases). CDR3 size: 11 residues. CDR1 and CDR2 (germline): GTSNPN, SVGIG (reference sequence). Between the trimmed V and J ends, which lost 5 bases and 6 bases, there was a span of 10 bases. The CDR3 reads CAWGGRSEAFF. The DNA for the CDR3 is TGTGCCTGGGGGGGGAGGTCTGAAGCTTTCTTT.